This T cell receptor (beta chain) was documented in a study of PD-1 blockade in classical Hodgkin lymphoma. Some clones are missing from TCRdb's copy, which holds only in-frame ones; the method was immunoSEQ multiplex PCR. The profile shows about 110,000 clones, 89% of them singletons. Exposure to brentuximab vedotin varied, and each patient had relapsed following autologous stem cell transplantation. The CDR3 covers 17 residues. Germline V CDR1 and CDR2: WNHNN, SYGVQD (reference sequence). The V segment lost 5 bases and the J segment 4 bases; nucleotides outside the gene matches: 11. The specimen comprised peripheral blood mononuclear cells (PBMCs), sampled before the second cycle of nivolumab. This TCR came from a human donor with classical Hodgkin lymphoma. V usage is TRBV10-1 and J usage is TRBJ2-3; 11 nucleotides match TRBD1. Written as DNA, the CDR3 is TGCGCCAGCAGTCCCACCCGGACAGGGGGCAGGTCAGATACGCAGTATTTT. Its protein product is CASSPTRTGGRSDTQYF.